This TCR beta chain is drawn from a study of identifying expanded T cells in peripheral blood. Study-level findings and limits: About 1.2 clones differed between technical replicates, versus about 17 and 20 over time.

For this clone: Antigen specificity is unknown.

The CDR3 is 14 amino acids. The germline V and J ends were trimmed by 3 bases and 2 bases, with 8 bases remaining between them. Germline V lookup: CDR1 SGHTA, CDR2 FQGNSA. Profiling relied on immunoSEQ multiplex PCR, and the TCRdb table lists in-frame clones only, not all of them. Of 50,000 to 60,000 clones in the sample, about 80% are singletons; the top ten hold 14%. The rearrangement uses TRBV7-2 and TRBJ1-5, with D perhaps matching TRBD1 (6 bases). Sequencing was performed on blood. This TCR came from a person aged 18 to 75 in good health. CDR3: CASSLAGGNQPQHF. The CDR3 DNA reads TGTGCCAGCAGCTTGGCAGGGGGCAATCAGCCCCAGCATTTT.